The 25 T cell receptor beta chains below all came from one sample that was sequenced in a study of CD8 T cells in Susac syndrome. Reverse transcription of roughly 0.5 to 1 ug RNA used random hexamers. A single record per CDR3 protein comes from TCRdb applying MiXCR to the immunoSEQ multiplex PCR reads. The sample has 150,000 to 200,000 distinct CDR3 sequences; 90% to 95% are singletons. Sequencing was done on a sample of CD4+ T cells from PBMCs. Receptors originate from a human donor in good health.

The V gene is TRBV7-2, the J gene TRBJ1-2; weak D call: TRBD1 (6 bases). With 1 base removed from V and 5 bases from J, the gap between germline ends came to 11 bases. The germline V gene has CDR1 SGHTA and CDR2 FQGNSA. The CDR3 runs 14 residues. The CDR3 coding sequence is TGTGCCAGCAGCTTAGGGGGGCTCCCTTATGGCTACACCTTC. Encoded protein: CASSLGGLPYGYTF.

This rearrangement joins TRBV6-2 or TRBV6-3 to TRBJ2-7; D gene ambiguous. Trimming stripped 6 bases from V and 5 bases from J, with 11 bases between. Germline CDR1 and CDR2: MNHEY and SVGEGT. This CDR3 region has 12 residues. In DNA form, the CDR3 reads TGTGCCAGCAGCCCTCGTATCCACGAGCAGTACTTC. Protein product: CASSPRIHEQYF.

The chain links TRBV5-1 to TRBJ2-5; tentative D call: TRBD1 (6 bases). This CDR3 comprises 15 residues. Trimming stripped 0 bases from V and 1 base from J, with 10 bases between. CDR1 and CDR2 (germline): SGHRS, YFSETQ. The CDR3 coding sequence is TGCGCCAGCAGCTTGGCGGACAGCACCCAAGAGACCCAGTACTTC. Its protein product is CASSLADSTQETQYF.

This chain uses TRBV6-1 with TRBJ2-5, with D perhaps matching TRBD1 or TRBD2 (5 bases each). Germline V gene data show CDR1 as MNHNS and CDR2 as SASEGT. This CDR3 contains 14 residues. V was trimmed by 4 bases and J by 5 bases, leaving 14 bases between them. In DNA form, the CDR3 reads TGTGCCAGCAGTGGGGACCTCGGGTGGGAGACCCAGTACTTC. The encoded protein is CASSGDLGWETQYF.

The rearrangement uses TRBV25-1 and TRBJ2-5; the match to TRBD2 covers 11 bases. The V segment lost 5 bases and the J segment 3 bases; nucleotides outside the gene matches: 5. Germline CDR1 and CDR2: MGHDK and SYGVNS. The CDR3 contains 15 residues. The CDR3 bases are TGTGCCAGCAGTTCCCTGGGACTAGCGGAAGAGACCCAGTACTTC. Protein sequence: CASSSLGLAEETQYF.

This clonotype was recorded a few times. The V gene is TRBV2, the J gene TRBJ2-3; 8 bases agree with TRBD2. The CDR3 is 14 amino acids. Germline V gives CDR1 SNHLY, CDR2 FYNNEI. V shed 4 bases, J shed 2 bases, and the junction held 2 bases outside the gene matches. CDR3 residues: CASSASGSTDTQYF. The CDR3 region has the DNA TGTGCCAGCAGTGCTAGCGGGTCCACAGATACGCAGTATTTT.

The chain uses TRBV6-5 and TRBJ1-1, with D uncertain. Germline V gene lookup returns CDR1 MNHEY and CDR2 SVGAGI. Trimming shortened V by 0 bases and J by 6 bases, and 14 bases separated the two germline ends. This CDR3 comprises 15 residues. The CDR3, as DNA: TGTGCCAGCAGTTACTCCCTCTCCGTAAGCTCTGAAGCTTTCTTT. Translated, it gives CASSYSLSVSSEAFF.

This clonotype was seen more than once but under ten times. The chain links TRBV2 to TRBJ2-1; 13 positions agree with TRBD2. Germline loops: CDR1 SNHLY, CDR2 FYNNEI. J was trimmed by 4 bases and V by 4 bases; bases with no gene match: 1. This CDR3 is 15 amino acids long. Here the CDR3 reads CASSGGLAGYNEQFF. In nucleotides, the CDR3 is TGTGCCAGCAGTGGGGGACTAGCGGGGTACAATGAGCAGTTCTTC.

This chain connects TRBV20-1 to TRBJ1-6; perhaps TRBD1 as D (6 bases). The germline V gene encodes CDR1 DFQATT and CDR2 SNEGSKA (reference sequence). The CDR3 totals 16 residues. V was cut by 1 base and J by 0 bases, with 10 bases left in between. The CDR3: CSARGDTSSYNSPLHF. CDR3 in DNA: TGCAGTGCTAGAGGGGACACGAGCTCCTATAATTCACCCCTCCACTTT.

The chain links TRBV20-1 to TRBJ1-1; the D is unclear. The CDR3 extends over 13 amino acids. Trimming took 0 bases from V and 1 from J, leaving 6 bases between them. Germline CDR1 DFQATT, CDR2 SNEGSKA (reference sequence). Written as DNA, the CDR3 is TGCAGTGCTAGAGATCGTCAGAACACTGAAGCTTTCTTT. Its protein product is CSARDRQNTEAFF.

The chain is built from TRBV4-3 and TRBJ1-6; D not certain. Deletions cut 0 bases from V and 11 bases from J, with 8 bases between. The germline V gene has CDR1 LGHNA and CDR2 YSLEER. This CDR3 contains 13 residues. The CDR3 sequence: CASSQDWRPPLHF. The CDR3, as DNA: TGCGCCAGCAGCCAAGATTGGCGGCCACCCCTCCACTTT.

This clonotype occurred a few times. The chain is built from TRBV6-6 and TRBJ2-3; D is ambiguous. V was cut by 6 bases and J by 7 bases, with 11 bases left in between. The CDR3 runs to 12 residues. CDR1 and CDR2 from the germline V gene are MNHNY and SVGAGI (reference sequence). The CDR3 coding sequence is TGTGCCAGCAGCTTAGCTGGAAATACGCAGTATTTT. Translating gives CASSLAGNTQYF.

This clonotype was recorded once. The gene calls are TRBV29-1 and TRBJ2-1; the D is unclear. Germline values: CDR1 SQVTM, CDR2 ANQGSEA. V shed 8 bases and J shed 8 bases, with 19 bases lying between them. CDR3 length equals 13 residues. CDR3 coding DNA: TGCAGCCCTCCCCCGAACCAAGATGATGAGCAGTTCTTC. It specifies CSPPPNQDDEQFF.

The chain employs TRBV4-1 and TRBJ1-2; 12 bases agree with TRBD1. From germline, CDR1 is MGHRA and CDR2 YSYEKL. This CDR3 comprises 16 residues. The trim removed 1 base at V and 7 bases at J, leaving 7 bases unmatched. CDR3 amino acids: CASSQVTGDRGLGYTF. In DNA, the CDR3 is TGCGCCAGCAGCCAAGTCACGGGGGACAGGGGGCTTGGCTACACCTTC.

This chain connects TRBV15 to TRBJ2-3, with no clear D. V lost 0 bases and J 0 bases, leaving 1 base between the germline ends. Germline V gene sequence: CDR1 LNHNV, CDR2 YYDKDF (reference sequence). The CDR3 loop spans 13 amino acids. CDR3 in amino acids: CATSRESTDTQYF. CDR3 coding DNA: TGTGCCACCAGCAGAGAGAGCACAGATACGCAGTATTTT.

This clonotype occurred a few times. The rearrangement links TRBV4-3 to TRBJ2-3; perhaps TRBD2 as D (5 bases). The length of the CDR3 is 13 residues. The germline CDR1 and CDR2 sequences are LGHNA and YSLEER. V dropped 3 bases and J dropped 10 bases, with 14 bases sitting between them. DNA of the CDR3: TGCGCCAGCAGCCAGCTGGGCCACGGGGCGCAGTATTTT. Protein product: CASSQLGHGAQYF.

This clonotype was seen once. The CDR3 here is CASSPRVSGANVLTF. The CDR3 DNA reads TGTGCCAGCAGCCCCAGGGTCTCTGGGGCCAACGTCCTGACTTTC. The chain carries TRBV3-1 and TRBJ2-6; TRBD1 is a possible D gene (5 bases). The V end was cut by 4 bases, the J end by 0 bases, with 7 bases between. Per the germline V gene, CDR1 is LGHDT and CDR2 is YNNKEL (reference sequence). The CDR3 spans 15 residues.

This rearrangement joins TRBV20-1 to TRBJ1-5; D possibly corresponds to TRBD1 (5 bases). Trimming took off 6 bases at V and 3 bases at J, with 15 bases between the two ends. CDR1 is DFQATT and CDR2 is SNEGSKA in the germline V gene (reference sequence). This CDR3 has 14 residues. The DNA of the CDR3 is TGCAGTGCCGGCCCGGGACTGCCCAATCAGCCCCAGCATTTT. It yields the protein CSAGPGLPNQPQHF.

This clonotype has only one observation. This chain links TRBV28 with TRBJ2-7, with TRBD1 identical over 8 bases. Trimming removed 5 bases from V and 0 bases from J; junction bases left unmatched: 6. CDR1 is MDHEN, CDR2 SYDVKM, per germline. The CDR3 loop spans 15 amino acids. In DNA form, the CDR3 reads TGTGCCAGCAGTACTGGGGACAGGAGCTCCTACGAGCAGTACTTC. Its translation: CASSTGDRSSYEQYF.

This clonotype was seen only once. The chain joins TRBV3-1 to TRBJ1-6; the D gene is possibly TRBD1 (5 bases). The CDR3 has 15 amino acids. The V and J ends lost 4 bases and 3 bases respectively, with 10 bases between them. CDR1 LGHDT and CDR2 YNNKEL come from the germline V gene (reference sequence). CDR3 amino acids: CASSRPQGYNSPLHF. CDR3 DNA: TGTGCCAGCAGCCGTCCCCAGGGCTATAATTCACCCCTCCACTTT.

The chain is built from TRBV5-1 and TRBJ1-1; D call uncertain. Trimming stripped 2 bases from V and 1 base from J, with 9 bases between. The CDR3 is 14 amino acids. Germline V gene lookup returns CDR1 SGHRS and CDR2 YFSETQ. CDR3 coding DNA: TGCGCCAGCAGCTTTCAACCTGGGAACACTGAAGCTTTCTTT. It specifies CASSFQPGNTEAFF.

The V gene is TRBV4-3, the J gene TRBJ1-2, with D possibly being TRBD1 (6 bases). V lost 6 bases, J lost 7 bases, and 15 bases lay in between. The CDR3 has 13 amino acids. CDR1 is LGHNA and CDR2 is YSLEER in the germline V gene. This CDR3 reads CASSQTGNGGYTF. CDR3 DNA: TGCGCCAGCAGTCAAACAGGGAATGGTGGCTACACCTTC.

This clonotype was seen just once. The rearrangement joins TRBV6-2 or TRBV6-3 to TRBJ1-2, with TRBD1 as a possible D gene (6 bases). This CDR3 is built from 13 residues. Per germline, CDR1 MNHEY and CDR2 SVGEGT. Trimming shortened V by 6 bases and J by 4 bases, and 12 bases separated the two germline ends. The CDR3 region has the DNA TGTGCCAGCAGGTACGCGGACAGCTATGGCTACACCTTC. Amino acids: CASRYADSYGYTF.

The chain carries TRBV18 and TRBJ2-1; 10 bases are shared with TRBD2. The CDR3 loop spans 16 amino acids. V lost 0 bases to trimming and J lost 2 bases; unmatched junction nucleotides: 1. Per germline, CDR1 KGHSH and CDR2 LQKENI. This chain's CDR3 is CASSPPSGGAYNEQFF. As DNA, the CDR3 is TGTGCCAGCTCACCACCGAGCGGGGGGGCCTACAATGAGCAGTTCTTC.

J is TRBJ2-3 and V is TRBV20-1; 7 bases map to TRBD2. J was trimmed by 3 bases and V by 1 base; bases with no gene match: 13. Germline V gene lookup returns CDR1 DFQATT and CDR2 SNEGSKA (reference sequence). This CDR3 is built from 17 residues. Here the CDR3 DNA reads TGCAGTGCTAGAGTATCGGCGGGCGGGGGAGGTACAGATACGCAGTATTTT. Amino acid sequence: CSARVSAGGGGTDTQYF.